This T cell receptor beta chain was identified in a study of blood T cell repertoires in COVID-19. Assay: immunoSEQ multiplex PCR; the TCRdb copy retains only in-frame clones and omits some. The table shows 55,000 to 65,000 clones, with approximately 78% occurring only once. Germline values: CDR1 MNHNY, CDR2 SVGAGI (reference sequence). Trimming shortened V by 6 bases and J by 5 bases, and 10 bases separated the two germline ends. The CDR3 has 12 residues. This chain uses TRBV6-6 with TRBJ1-2, with a tentative D call TRBD1 (5 bases). The sample was peripheral blood. The receptor's source is a human donor in a cohort sampled during active COVID-19. The CDR3 region has the DNA TGTGCCAGCAGCTCGGAGGGGTATGGCTACACCTTC. Residues: CASSSEGYGYTF.